The rows below give T cell receptor beta chains drawn from one sample of a study of blood T cell repertoires in COVID-19. Clones were read by immunoSEQ multiplex PCR, and TCRdb kept only the in-frame ones, dropping some. This sample yields over 200,000 clones, of which around nine tenths are seen a single time; more than 3% belongs to the top ten. The sequencing sample was made of PBMCs or T cells enriched from blood (not recorded which). These receptors originate from a woman aged 25 to 45 who had been exposed to COVID-19. Both conserved end residues are part of each CDR3. The D gene is left open where the match is weak. Part of the rows lack a size; the others show once, few, many or a class for expanded clones.

D,size,V,J,DNA,CDR3
.,once,TRBV21-1,TRBJ2-7,TGTGCCAGCAGCAAAGTACTAGCCGGCGTCGAGCAGTACTTC,CASSKVLAGVEQYF
TRBD2,.,TRBV5-1,TRBJ2-1,TGCGCCAGCAGCTTGGTTCCGGCGGGAGGGATCCGTAATGAGCAGTTCTTC,CASSLVPAGGIRNEQFF
TRBD2,once,TRBV28,TRBJ2-5,TGTGCCAGCAACGGGAAGGTACTAGCGGGAGCTGAGACCCAGTACTTC,CASNGKVLAGAETQYF
.,once,TRBV14,TRBJ1-1,TGTGCCAGCAGCCAGTGGAGGTCCGGGGGATGGGGTTTGATGAACACTGAAGCTTTCTTT,CASSQWRSGGWGLMNTEAFF
.,.,TRBV5-1,TRBJ2-2,TGCGCCAGCAGCCGAGACAGGGAGGACACCGGGGAGCTGTTTTTT,CASSRDREDTGELFF
TRBD1,.,TRBV5-4,TRBJ1-1,TGTGCCAGCAGCCTACGACAGGGCTTCACTGAAGCTTTCTTT,CASSLRQGFTEAFF
.,.,TRBV20-1,TRBJ2-5,TGCAGTGCCTCGGGAGTGGAGACCCAGTACTTC,CSASGVETQYF
TRBD2,.,TRBV9,TRBJ2-7,TGTGCCAGCAGCGTAGGGGCCGGGACTAGCGATTTCGAGCAGTACTTC,CASSVGAGTSDFEQYF
TRBD2,.,TRBV27,TRBJ2-1,TGTGCCAGCAGTTCACCCGGGACTAGCGGGAGTATTGAGCAGTTCTTC,CASSSPGTSGSIEQFF
.,.,TRBV9,TRBJ2-7,TGTGCCAGCAGCGTATCCGAGGGCGGCTCCTACGAGCAGTACTTC,CASSVSEGGSYEQYF
.,.,TRBV7-2,TRBJ2-2,TGTGCCAGCAGCTTAGGGCCTTATTCACCCGGGGAGCTGTTTTTT,CASSLGPYSPGELFF
TRBD2,few,TRBV7-2,TRBJ2-7,TGTGCCAGCAGCCTCAGTAGCGGGAACTTTTACGAGCAGTACTTC,CASSLSSGNFYEQYF
TRBD2,.,TRBV6-5,TRBJ2-2,TGTGCCAGCAGTTACTCAGGACTAGCGGGCACCGGGGAGCTGTTTTTT,CASSYSGLAGTGELFF
TRBD2,.,TRBV10-2,TRBJ2-7,TGCGCCAGCAGGGGACTAGCGGCCTACGAGCAGTACTTC,CASRGLAAYEQYF
TRBD1,.,TRBV7-9,TRBJ2-7,TGTGCCAGCAGCCCCCCGGGACAGGCCTACGAGCAGTACTTC,CASSPPGQAYEQYF
TRBD1,.,TRBV3-1/TRBV3-2,TRBJ1-1,TGTGCCAGCAGCCAGGGACAGTTTGGGTCTGAAGCTTTCTTT,CASSQGQFGSEAFF
.,.,TRBV5-1,TRBJ1-2,TGCGCCAGCAGCTTGCGGTCTGAGGGCAGCCCTTATGGCTACACCTTC,CASSLRSEGSPYGYTF
TRBD1,.,TRBV9,TRBJ2-7,TGTGCCAGCAGCCTGACAGGGGGATTC,CASSLTGGF
.,.,TRBV29-1,TRBJ2-1,TGCAGCGTTGCAGCTCCGGGCACGGGGAATGAGCAGTTCTTC,CSVAAPGTGNEQFF
.,.,TRBV2,TRBJ1-2,TGTGCCAGCAAGGAGAGGTTCGTCTATGGCTACACCTTC,CASKERFVYGYTF
.,.,TRBV9,TRBJ2-2,TGTGCCAGCGGACGAGGACTGAACACCGGGGAGCTGTTTTTT,CASGRGLNTGELFF
TRBD2,.,TRBV19,TRBJ2-1,TGTGCCAGTAGTGTTAGCGGGAGTAGTTATGAGCAGTTCTTC,CASSVSGSSYEQFF
.,.,TRBV28,TRBJ2-7,TGTGCCAGCGAAGGGGGCTACGAGCAGTACTTC,CASEGGYEQYF
TRBD1,few,TRBV18,TRBJ2-1,TGTGCCAGCTCACCGCAGAAGATGGGACAGGGGGTCTATGAGCAGTTCTTC,CASSPQKMGQGVYEQFF
TRBD1,.,TRBV2,TRBJ2-2,TGTGCCAGCAGAATCGACAGGGGTGTAACCGGGGAGCTGTTTTTT,CASRIDRGVTGELFF
TRBD2,.,TRBV27,TRBJ2-1,TGTGCCAGCAGTCCTTCGACTAGCGGGAGGGATGAGCAGTTCTTC,CASSPSTSGRDEQFF
.,.,TRBV4-1,TRBJ1-5,TGCGCCAGCAGCCAAGGGCGTGGGGGGTTCGATCAGCCCCAGCATTTT,CASSQGRGGFDQPQHF
.,.,TRBV10-1,TRBJ2-7,TGCGCCAGCAGTGAGTCAGGGGTGTACGAGCAGTACTTC,CASSESGVYEQYF
TRBD2,.,TRBV4-1,TRBJ2-1,TGCGCCAGCAGCCAGCCAGGGACTAGGGTTCGGTGGGGTGAGCAGTTCTTC,CASSQPGTRVRWGEQFF
TRBD2,.,TRBV19,TRBJ2-7,TGTGCCAGTTCCAGCGGGAACTCCTTTCTCTACGAGCAGTACTTC,CASSSGNSFLYEQYF
TRBD2,.,TRBV30,TRBJ2-1,TGTGCCTGGAGTGTACGACTAGCGGGAGAAACTGAGCAGTTCTTC,CAWSVRLAGETEQFF
TRBD1,.,TRBV10-3,TRBJ2-1,TGTGCCATCAGGGCAGGGGGCTCCTACAATGAGCAGTTCTTC,CAIRAGGSYNEQFF
.,.,TRBV5-5,TRBJ2-1,TGTGCCAGCAGCTTCGGTCTAGCCGGCGATGAGCAGTTCTTC,CASSFGLAGDEQFF
TRBD1,.,TRBV5-1,TRBJ2-3,TGCGCCAGCAGCTTGGTACAGGGGGTCACAGATACGCAGTATTTT,CASSLVQGVTDTQYF
.,.,TRBV10-3,TRBJ1-5,TGTGCCATCAGTGAGAACGGGAGGGGGGAAGGGCCCCAGCATTTT,CAISENGRGEGPQHF
TRBD1,.,TRBV5-6,TRBJ1-5,TGTGCCAGCAGCCCGGGGACAGGGGGAGGACAGCCCCAGCATTTT,CASSPGTGGGQPQHF
.,.,TRBV24-1,TRBJ2-5,TGTGCCACCAGTGGGCCCAAAGAGACCCAGTACTTC,CATSGPKETQYF
TRBD1,.,TRBV27,TRBJ2-1,TGTGCCAGCACCCCTGGGACAGGGGGCGGGTATGAGCAGTTCTTC,CASTPGTGGGYEQFF
.,.,TRBV2,TRBJ2-1,TGTGCCAGCAGTGAAGCCCCCCAAACTAGCTACGAGCAGTTCTTC,CASSEAPQTSYEQFF
TRBD1,.,TRBV7-9,TRBJ2-7,TGTGCCAGCAGCTTAAAGGACAGGCGATACTACGAGCAGTACTTC,CASSLKDRRYYEQYF
TRBD2,.,TRBV5-1,TRBJ2-2,TGCGCCAGCAGCTCCGGGTGGGTAGCGGGAGAATCCGGGGAGCTGTTTTTT,CASSSGWVAGESGELFF